This TCR beta chain emerged from a study of blood T cell repertoires in COVID-19. Study-level information: Sites across the United States, Italy and Spain contributed samples from acute and convalescent COVID-19. T cells, B-cell-depleted T cells, or PBMCs supplied cDNA or gDNA.

Germline assignment: CDR1 SGHKS and CDR2 YYEKEE (reference sequence). The CDR3 loop spans 13 amino acids. V was pared by 4 bases and J by 4 bases, with 11 bases between. Each participant's cohort was designated according to participant-reported clinical history. Contact with a PCR-confirmed or clinician-diagnosed COVID-19 case occurred within 2 weeks of entry. The protocol was immunoSEQ multiplex PCR, while the TCRdb copy is restricted to in-frame clones and leaves out a portion. The table has around 190,000 clones, over 80% seen once. The chain employs TRBV5-5 and TRBJ1-1, with D perhaps matching TRBD1 (6 bases). This sequence was found in a woman aged 25 to 39 who had been exposed to COVID-19. Specimen: PBMCs or T cells enriched from blood (not recorded which). CDR3 sequence: CASSLTGITEAFF. The CDR3 region has the DNA TGTGCCAGCAGCCTTACAGGGATCACTGAAGCTTTCTTT.